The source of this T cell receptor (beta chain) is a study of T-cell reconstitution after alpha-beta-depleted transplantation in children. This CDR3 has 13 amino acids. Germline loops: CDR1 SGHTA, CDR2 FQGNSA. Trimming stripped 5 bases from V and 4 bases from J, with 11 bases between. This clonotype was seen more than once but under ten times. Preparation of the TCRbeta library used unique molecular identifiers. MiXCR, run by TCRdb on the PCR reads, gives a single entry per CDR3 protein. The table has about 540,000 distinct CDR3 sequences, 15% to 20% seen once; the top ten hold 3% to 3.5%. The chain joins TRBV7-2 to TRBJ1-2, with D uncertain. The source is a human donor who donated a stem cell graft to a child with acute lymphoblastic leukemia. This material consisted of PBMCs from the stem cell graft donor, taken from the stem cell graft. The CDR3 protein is CASSPILAYGYTF. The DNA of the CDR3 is TGTGCCAGCAGCCCGATCCTGGCCTATGGCTACACCTTC.